This TCR beta chain was recovered during a study of T cell repertoires in cytomegalovirus infection (dated by TCRdb to about 2019). Concerning the study at large: Recently identified HLA-C-restricted CMV epitopes, whose presentation resists viral immunomodulation, were targeted by peptide stimulations together with well-studied HLA-B-restricted epitopes. Donor HLA type was relevant to the analysis, as public TCR beta signatures indicated carriage of CMV infection together with the matching HLA type. The full study reports these points: Cumulative frequency of public TCR beta family members discriminated carriers of CMV infection plus the relevant HLA type in this cohort and an independent roughly 330-donor cohort. The ex vivo response was dominated by HLA-C-restricted CMV-specific TCR beta clonotypes, and the single most frequent clonotype in two of eight donors was supplied by these HLA-C-restricted clonotypes.

About this clonotype: Its cognate antigen has yet to be identified. No base qualities exist here, and no much larger clone lies one base off it.

For sequencing, an Illumina HiSeq 1500 was employed. The public reads were reanalyzed by TCRdb: fastp trimming at Q25, MiXCR alignment, in-frame beta chains only. Identical CDR3 proteins give one entry, which carries the most common genes and DNA. Counted in this sample were roughly 220,000 distinct CDR3 sequences; about 40% of them appeared once. The ten largest clones add up to approximately 59% of the sample. The CDR3 covers 12 residues, taking in both the cysteine and the phenylalanine. Of all the DNA, just the CDR3 is kept, 36 bases in frame from base 1. Relative to germline, V is 8 bases shorter and J is 6 bases shorter, with 11 bases between their ends. Reading the label with the study, this specimen's treatment or condition is: in vitro stimulation with specific CMV peptide epitopes to enrich CMV-specific T cells.

In this chain, TRBV12-3 or TRBV12-4 is recombined with TRBJ2-1; the D gene is not confidently resolved. The TCR originated in a human donor in good health (CMV status not recorded). Some clones in this sample may be carry-over from other donors' samples. The sample consisted of CD8+ T cells from cultured PBMCs, taken from culture after CMV antigen stimulation. This receptor has the CDR3 CASFLHGNEQFF. The DNA sequence reads TGTGCCAGCTTCCTTCACGGCAATGAGCAGTTCTTC.